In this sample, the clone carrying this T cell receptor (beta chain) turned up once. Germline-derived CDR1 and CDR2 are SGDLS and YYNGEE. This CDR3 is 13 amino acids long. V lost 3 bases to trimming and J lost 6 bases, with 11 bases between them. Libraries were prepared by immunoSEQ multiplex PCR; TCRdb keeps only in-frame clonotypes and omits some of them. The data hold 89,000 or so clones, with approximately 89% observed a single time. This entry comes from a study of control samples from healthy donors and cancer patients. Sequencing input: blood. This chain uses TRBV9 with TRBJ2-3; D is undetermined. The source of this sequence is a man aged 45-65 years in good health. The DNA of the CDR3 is TGTGCCAGCAGCGCCGGGCCTCCGGATACGCAGTATTTT. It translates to CASSAGPPDTQYF.